This TCR beta chain was captured by sequencing in a study of blood T cell repertoires in COVID-19. Here immunoSEQ multiplex PCR was the method, and the copy in TCRdb shows in-frame clones only, minus some. The table shows about 130,000 clones, with about 79% occurring only once. This CDR3 comprises 15 residues. V lost 4 bases and J lost 6; bases outside the gene matches: 7. The germline V gene has CDR1 SGHDT and CDR2 YYEEEE. The chain employs TRBV5-6 and TRBJ1-6, with 7 bases lining up with TRBD1. Sequencing was carried out using peripheral blood. The source of this sequence is a woman between 50 and 59 years old with acute or convalescent COVID-19. The CDR3: CASSRRTGGNSPLHF. The CDR3 DNA reads as TGTGCCAGCAGCCGAAGGACAGGAGGTAATTCACCCCTCCACTTT.